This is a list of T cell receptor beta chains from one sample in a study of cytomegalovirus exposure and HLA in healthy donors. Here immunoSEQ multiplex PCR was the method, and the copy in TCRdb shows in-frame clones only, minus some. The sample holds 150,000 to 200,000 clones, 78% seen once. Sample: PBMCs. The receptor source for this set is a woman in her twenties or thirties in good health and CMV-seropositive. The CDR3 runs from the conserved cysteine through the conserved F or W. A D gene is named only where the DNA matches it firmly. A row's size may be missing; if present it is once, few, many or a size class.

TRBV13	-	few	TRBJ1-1	CASGQGWAEAFF	TGTGCCAGCGGCCAGGGCTGGGCTGAAGCTTTCTTT
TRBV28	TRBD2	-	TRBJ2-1	CASSLVTSDEQFF	TGTGCCAGCAGTTTAGTGACTAGCGACGAGCAGTTCTTC
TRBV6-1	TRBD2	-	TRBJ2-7	CASSDAPMVAGAYEQYF	TGTGCCAGCAGTGATGCTCCAATGGTAGCGGGAGCCTACGAGCAGTACTTC
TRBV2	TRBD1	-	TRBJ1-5	CASSPGQGYVLPQHF	TGTGCCAGTAGCCCGGGACAGGGGTACGTATTGCCCCAGCATTTT
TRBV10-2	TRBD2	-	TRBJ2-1	CASSDSVSGSSHNEQFF	TGCGCCAGCAGTGACTCCGTGAGCGGGAGTAGCCACAATGAGCAGTTCTTC
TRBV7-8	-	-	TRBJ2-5	CASSLAQGPQETQYF	TGTGCCAGCAGCTTAGCCCAGGGCCCCCAAGAGACCCAGTACTTC
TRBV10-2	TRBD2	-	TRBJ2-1	CASLAGAHEQFF	TGCGCCAGCTTAGCGGGAGCTCATGAGCAGTTCTTC
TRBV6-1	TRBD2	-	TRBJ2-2	CASRGLAGVSGELFF	TGTGCCAGCAGGGGACTAGCGGGAGTCTCCGGGGAGCTGTTTTTT
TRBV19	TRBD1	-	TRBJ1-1	CASSKNWGQGTEAFF	TGTGCCAGTAGTAAGAACTGGGGACAGGGAACTGAAGCTTTCTTT
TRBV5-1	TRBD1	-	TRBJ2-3	CASSDIEAGTGGTDTQYF	TGCGCCAGCAGCGACATTGAAGCCGGGACAGGGGGCACAGATACGCAGTATTTT
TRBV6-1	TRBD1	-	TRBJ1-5	CASSELTGGTQPQHF	TGTGCCAGCAGTGAACTGACAGGGGGCACTCAGCCCCAGCATTTT
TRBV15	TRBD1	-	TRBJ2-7	CATSRPETGWDEQYF	TGTGCCACCAGCAGACCAGAGACAGGGTGGGACGAGCAGTACTTC
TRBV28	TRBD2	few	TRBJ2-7	CASSFEFPGGYEQYF	TGTGCCAGCAGTTTTGAGTTTCCGGGGGGCTACGAGCAGTACTTC
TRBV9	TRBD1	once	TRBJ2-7	CASSRRDRIYEQYF	TGTGCCAGCAGCCGACGGGACAGGATTTACGAGCAGTACTTC
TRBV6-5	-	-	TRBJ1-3	CASIPTGGGGNTIYF	TGTGCCAGCATTCCCACCGGGGGGGGTGGAAACACCATATATTTT
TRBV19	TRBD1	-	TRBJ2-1	CASSILQGALNEQFF	TGTGCCAGTAGTATCTTGCAGGGGGCGTTGAATGAGCAGTTCTTC